This T cell receptor (beta chain) was identified in a study of T cells in Graves' hyperthyroidism and ophthalmopathy. Broader study findings: The blood repertoire included most of the expanded thyroid clonotypes above 0.001. Stable hyperthyroidism was told apart from ophthalmopathy by a model built on 13 V-J features.

Patients showing uncontrolled infection, other autoimmune disease, pregnancy or lactation were ineligible. This clonotype was observed a few times. Antigen unknown. The ends lost 6 bases at V and 4 bases at J; junction bases unmatched: 7. The CDR3 has 16 amino acids. CDR1 and CDR2 (germline): SNHLY, FYNNEI. Amplified TCR beta CDR3 regions derived from RNA transcripts. With the HTBI primer set, the TCR CDR3 went through a first round of RT-PCR. Each CDR3 protein is one row after TCRdb ran MiXCR on the multiplex PCR reads. The sample consists of 480,000 or so distinct CDR3 sequences, 40% to 55% of them appearing once.

The chain is built from TRBV2 and TRBJ2-6, with 9 bases matching TRBD1. This sequence originates from an adult woman with Graves' disease, either hyperthyroidism or ophthalmopathy (not recorded which). Sequenced sample: peripheral blood or thyroid tissue (not recorded which). The DNA of the CDR3 is TGTGCCAGCAGGCGGGACAGGGCATCAGGGGCCAACGTCCTGACTTTC. This encodes CASRRDRASGANVLTF.